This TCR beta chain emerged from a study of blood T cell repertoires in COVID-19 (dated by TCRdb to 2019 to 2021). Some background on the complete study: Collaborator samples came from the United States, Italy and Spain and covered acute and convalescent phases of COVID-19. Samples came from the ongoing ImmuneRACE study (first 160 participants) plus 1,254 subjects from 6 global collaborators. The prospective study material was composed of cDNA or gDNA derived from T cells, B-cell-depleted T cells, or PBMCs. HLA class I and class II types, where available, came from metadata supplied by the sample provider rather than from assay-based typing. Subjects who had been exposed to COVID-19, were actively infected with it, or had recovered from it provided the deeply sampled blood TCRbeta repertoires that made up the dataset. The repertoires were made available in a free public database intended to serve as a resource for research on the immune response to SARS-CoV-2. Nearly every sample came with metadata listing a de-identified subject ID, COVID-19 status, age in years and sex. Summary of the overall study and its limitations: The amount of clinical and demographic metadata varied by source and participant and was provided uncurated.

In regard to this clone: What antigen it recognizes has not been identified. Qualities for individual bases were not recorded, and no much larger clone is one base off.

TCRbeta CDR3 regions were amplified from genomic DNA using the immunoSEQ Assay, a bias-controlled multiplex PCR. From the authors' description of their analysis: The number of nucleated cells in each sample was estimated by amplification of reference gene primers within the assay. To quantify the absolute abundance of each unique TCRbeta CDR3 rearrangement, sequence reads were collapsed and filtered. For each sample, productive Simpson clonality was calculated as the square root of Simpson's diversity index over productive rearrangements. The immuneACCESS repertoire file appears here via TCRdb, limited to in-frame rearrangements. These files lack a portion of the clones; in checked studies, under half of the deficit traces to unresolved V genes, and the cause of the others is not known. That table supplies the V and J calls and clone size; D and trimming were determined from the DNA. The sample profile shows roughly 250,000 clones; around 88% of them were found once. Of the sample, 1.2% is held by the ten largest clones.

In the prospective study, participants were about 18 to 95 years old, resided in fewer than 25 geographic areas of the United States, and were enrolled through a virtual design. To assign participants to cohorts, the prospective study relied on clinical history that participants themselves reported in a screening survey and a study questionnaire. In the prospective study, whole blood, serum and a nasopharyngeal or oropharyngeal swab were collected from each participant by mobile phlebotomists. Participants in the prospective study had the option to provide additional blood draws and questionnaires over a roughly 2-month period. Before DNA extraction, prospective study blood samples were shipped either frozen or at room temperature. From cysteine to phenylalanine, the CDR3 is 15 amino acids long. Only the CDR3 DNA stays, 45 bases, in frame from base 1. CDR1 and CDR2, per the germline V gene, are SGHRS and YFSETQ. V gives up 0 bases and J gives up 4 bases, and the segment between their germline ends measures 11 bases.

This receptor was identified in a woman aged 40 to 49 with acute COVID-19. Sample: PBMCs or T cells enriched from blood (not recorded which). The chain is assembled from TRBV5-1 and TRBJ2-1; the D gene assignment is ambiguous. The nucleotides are TGCGCCAGCAGCTTGGTTTCAGCGAAATACAATGAGCAGTTCTTC. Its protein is CASSLVSAKYNEQFF.